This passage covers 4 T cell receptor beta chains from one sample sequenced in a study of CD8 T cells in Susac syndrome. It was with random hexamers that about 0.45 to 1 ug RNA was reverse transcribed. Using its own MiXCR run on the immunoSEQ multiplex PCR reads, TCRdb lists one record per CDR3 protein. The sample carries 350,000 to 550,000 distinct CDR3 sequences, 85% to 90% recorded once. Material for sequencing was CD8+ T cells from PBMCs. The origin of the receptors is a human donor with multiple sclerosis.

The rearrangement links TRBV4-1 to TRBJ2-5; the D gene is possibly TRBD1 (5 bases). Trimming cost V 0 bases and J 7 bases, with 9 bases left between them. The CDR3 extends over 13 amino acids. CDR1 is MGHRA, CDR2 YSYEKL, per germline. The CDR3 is CASSQEGVGTQYF. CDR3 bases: TGCGCCAGCAGCCAAGAAGGGGTAGGGACCCAGTACTTC.

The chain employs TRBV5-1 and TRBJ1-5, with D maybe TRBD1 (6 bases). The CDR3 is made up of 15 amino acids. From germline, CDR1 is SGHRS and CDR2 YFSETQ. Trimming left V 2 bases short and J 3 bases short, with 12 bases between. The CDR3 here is CASSFRPGDNQPQHF. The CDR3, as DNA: TGCGCCAGCAGCTTTCGTCCAGGGGACAATCAGCCCCAGCATTTT.

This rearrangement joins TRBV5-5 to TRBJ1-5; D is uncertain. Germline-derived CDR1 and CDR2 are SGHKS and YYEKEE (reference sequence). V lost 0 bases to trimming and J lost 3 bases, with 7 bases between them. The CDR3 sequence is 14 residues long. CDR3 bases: TGTGCCAGCAGCTTGGTGGGAGACAATCAGCCCCAGCATTTT. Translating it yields CASSLVGDNQPQHF.

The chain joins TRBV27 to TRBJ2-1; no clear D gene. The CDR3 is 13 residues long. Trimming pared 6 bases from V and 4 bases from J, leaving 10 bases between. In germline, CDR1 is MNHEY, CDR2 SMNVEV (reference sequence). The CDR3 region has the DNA TGTGCCAGCAGCCACGGACGGTACAATGAGCAGTTCTTC. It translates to CASSHGRYNEQFF.